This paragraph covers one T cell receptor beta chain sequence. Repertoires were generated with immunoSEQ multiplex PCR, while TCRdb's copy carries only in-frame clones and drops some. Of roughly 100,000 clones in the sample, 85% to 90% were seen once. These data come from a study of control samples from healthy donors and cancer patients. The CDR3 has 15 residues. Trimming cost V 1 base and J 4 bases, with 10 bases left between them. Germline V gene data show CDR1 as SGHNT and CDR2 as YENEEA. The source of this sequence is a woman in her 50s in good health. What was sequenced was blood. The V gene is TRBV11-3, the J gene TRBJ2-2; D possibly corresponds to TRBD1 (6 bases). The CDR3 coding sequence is TGTGCCAGCAGCTTAGCCTCAGGGGCCACCGGGGAGCTGTTTTTT. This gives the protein CASSLASGATGELFF. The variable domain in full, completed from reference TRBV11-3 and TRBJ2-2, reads EAGVVQSPRYKIIEKKQPVAFWCNPISGHNTLYWYLQNLGQGPELLIRYENEEAVDDSQLPKDRFSAERLKGVDSTLKIQPAELGDSAVYLCASSLASGATGELFFGEGSRLTVL.